The clone carrying this T cell receptor (beta chain) was observed a few times. Its antigen is currently unknown. UMIs and sample barcodes were carried by the TCR alpha and TCR beta cDNA libraries that 5'RACE produced using constant-segment primers. TCRdb redid the calling of the 5' RACE reads with MiXCR, one entry per CDR3 protein. This sample has 300,000 to 350,000 distinct CDR3 sequences; about 13% occur once, and the top ten carry 20% to 25%. The data were taken from a study of T-cell memory formation after mild COVID-19. Study-level points and caveats: CD4+ contracting clones lay mainly in CM and EM, CD8+ ones in EMRA.

Germline CDR1 ENHRY, CDR2 SYGVKD. The V segment lost 2 bases and the J segment 2 bases; nucleotides outside the gene matches: 11. The CDR3 is made up of 19 amino acids. Sample: PBMCs or a T cell subset sorted from them (not recorded which). The source of this sequence is a man younger than 35 who had mild COVID-19 (a few samples of this study predate the infection). Cell type and time point are not known. V is TRBV10-3 and J is TRBJ2-2; TRBD1 matches at 10 bases. The CDR3 here is CAISESYGTGVPNTGELFF. In DNA form, the CDR3 reads TGTGCCATCAGTGAGAGTTACGGGACAGGGGTCCCTAACACCGGGGAGCTGTTTTTT.